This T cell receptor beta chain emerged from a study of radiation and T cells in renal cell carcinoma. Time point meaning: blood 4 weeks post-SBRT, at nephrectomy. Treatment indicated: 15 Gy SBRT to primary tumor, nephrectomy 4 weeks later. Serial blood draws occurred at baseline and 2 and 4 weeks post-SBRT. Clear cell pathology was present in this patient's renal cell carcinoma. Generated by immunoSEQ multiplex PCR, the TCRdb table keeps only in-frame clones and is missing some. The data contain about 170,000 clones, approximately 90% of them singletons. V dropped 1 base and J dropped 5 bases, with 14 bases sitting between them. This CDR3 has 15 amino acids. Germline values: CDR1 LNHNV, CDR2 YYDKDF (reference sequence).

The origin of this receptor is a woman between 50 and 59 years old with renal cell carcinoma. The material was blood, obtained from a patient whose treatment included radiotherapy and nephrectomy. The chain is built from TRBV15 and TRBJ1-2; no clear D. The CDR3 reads CATSRGAYPGYGYTF. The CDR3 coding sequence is TGTGCCACCAGCAGAGGTGCATATCCTGGATATGGCTACACCTTC.